The 27 T cell receptor beta chains below all came from one sample that was sequenced in a study of Graves' ophthalmopathy and Graves' hyperthyroidism. Transcripts of RNA were the source for amplifying TCR beta CDR3 regions. The library came from an HTBI-primed first-round RT-PCR and a second-round multiplex PCR. TCRdb redid the calling of the multiplex PCR reads with MiXCR, one entry per CDR3 protein. The sample yields over 150,000 distinct CDR3 sequences, 30% to 45% seen once. The sample comprised peripheral blood. These receptors originate from a woman between 35 and 50 years old with Graves' ophthalmopathy.

The table lists this clonotype with many counts. V and J are TRBV25-1 and TRBJ2-7, with D unresolved. The CDR3 sequence is 14 residues long. V was clipped by 2 bases and J by 2 bases, with 10 bases between them. Germline lookup yields CDR1 MGHDK and CDR2 SYGVNS. In nucleotides, the CDR3 is TGTGCCAGCAGTGAAGCGCAGCAGGCCTACGAGCAGTACTTC. The encoded protein is CASSEAQQAYEQYF.

There are many counts of this clonotype. The genes are TRBV20-1 and TRBJ1-1; D ambiguous. Germline assignment: CDR1 DFQATT and CDR2 SNEGSKA (reference sequence). The CDR3 runs 11 residues. Trimming took 6 bases from V and 1 from J, leaving 6 bases between them. The CDR3 reads CSADGNTEAFF. CDR3 nucleotide sequence: TGCAGTGCCGACGGGAACACTGAAGCTTTCTTT.

The chain uses TRBV6-5 and TRBJ2-7; TRBD1 agrees at 12 bases. After removal of 2 bases from V and 7 bases from J, the junction contained 9 bases not matched to a gene. Germline V gives CDR1 MNHEY, CDR2 SVGAGI. CDR3 length: 16 residues. The CDR3 protein is CASSYTAGQGAREQYF. DNA for the CDR3: TGTGCCAGCAGTTACACCGCGGGACAGGGGGCAAGGGAGCAGTACTTC.

There are a few counts of this clonotype. V is TRBV6-2 or TRBV6-3 and J is TRBJ2-7; 7 bases agree with TRBD1. Losses at the gene ends were 0 bases for V and 5 bases for J; bases not matched to a gene: 16. Looked up from germline, CDR1 is MNHEY and CDR2 is SVGEGT. The CDR3 has 18 residues. This CDR3 is CASSYSELNLRGLDEQYF. The CDR3 DNA follows: TGTGCCAGCAGTTACTCGGAACTAAATTTAAGGGGGCTGGACGAGCAGTACTTC.

This clonotype occurred many times. The V call is TRBV19, the J call TRBJ2-5; TRBD2 matches 12 bases. The CDR3 loop spans 15 amino acids. The trim removed 6 bases at V and 5 bases at J, leaving 7 bases unmatched. Germline V gene sequence: CDR1 LNHDA, CDR2 SQIVND (reference sequence). The CDR3, as DNA: TGTGCCAGTAGCACACTAGCGGGAGGTCGGGAGACCCAGTACTTC. Amino acids: CASSTLAGGRETQYF.

At least ten counts were recorded for this clonotype. V gene TRBV29-1 combines with J gene TRBJ1-2, with 9 bases matching TRBD1. The junction had 10 bases not matched to a gene; V was cut back by 5 bases and J by 3 bases. CDR3 length: 15 amino acids. The germline gives CDR1 SQVTM, CDR2 ANQGSEA. CDR3 sequence: CSVPRTGVFDYGYTF. The CDR3 nucleotides are TGCAGCGTTCCCCGGACAGGGGTCTTTGACTATGGCTACACCTTC. Combining the CDR3 with reference TRBV29-1 and TRBJ1-2 gives the whole variable domain SAVISQKPSRDICQRGTSLTIQCQVDSQVTMMFWYRQQPGQSLTLIATANQGSEATYESGFVIDKFPISRPNLTFSTLTVSNMSPEDSSIYLCSVPRTGVFDYGYTFGSGTRLTVV.

The sample holds many counts of this clonotype. The chain employs TRBV28 and TRBJ2-7; D remains ambiguous. The CDR3 spans 13 residues. The V end was cut by 3 bases, the J end by 3 bases, with 9 bases between. CDR1 is MDHEN, CDR2 SYDVKM, per germline. In DNA form, the CDR3 reads TGTGCCAGCAGTTTCTCAGAAGGCTACGAGCAGTACTTC. This codes for CASSFSEGYEQYF. The entire variable domain, with the rest obtained from reference TRBV28 and TRBJ2-7, is as follows: DVKVTQSSRYLVKRTGEKVFLECVQDMDHENMFWYRQDPGLGLRLIYFSYDVKMKEKGDIPEGYSVSREKKERFSLILESASTNQTSMYLCASSFSEGYEQYFGPGTRLTVT.

The chain is built from TRBV6-1 and TRBJ2-5; D unresolved. V dropped 5 bases and J dropped 0 bases, with 7 bases sitting between them. The CDR3 is made up of 13 amino acids. Germline CDR1 is MNHNS and CDR2 is SASEGT. The CDR3 DNA follows: TGTGCCAGCAGTAGACTGGACCAAGAGACCCAGTACTTC. This encodes CASSRLDQETQYF.

This clonotype was counted many times. This chain joins TRBV6-2 or TRBV6-3 and TRBJ1-2, with D maybe TRBD1 (5 bases). The length of the CDR3 is 13 residues. Trimming took off 6 bases at V and 2 bases at J, with 10 bases between the two ends. Germline CDR1 and CDR2: MNHEY and SVGEGT. The CDR3, as DNA: TGTGCCAGCAGACTCCGGGACAACTATGGCTACACCTTC. Protein sequence: CASRLRDNYGYTF.

In this sample, this clonotype turned up many times. The V gene is TRBV20-1, the J gene TRBJ1-6; 8 nucleotides line up with TRBD1. This CDR3 has 12 residues. The germline CDR1 and CDR2 sequences are DFQATT and SNEGSKA (reference sequence). The CDR3 protein is CRTGDRNSPLHF. As DNA, the CDR3 is TGCAGGACAGGGGACCGAAATTCACCCCTCCACTTT.

V usage is TRBV7-6 and J usage is TRBJ2-5; D is perhaps TRBD2 (5 bases). V gave up 0 bases and J gave up 2 bases, with 22 bases separating them. This CDR3 comprises 19 residues. Germline lookup yields CDR1 SGHVS and CDR2 FNYEAQ. Here the CDR3 reads CASSLARHEGSARQETQYF. Written as DNA, the CDR3 is TGTGCCAGCAGCTTAGCCCGCCATGAGGGCTCGGCGCGTCAAGAGACCCAGTACTTC.

This clonotype was seen at least ten times. The chain combines TRBV7-6 with TRBJ2-2; 12 positions agree with TRBD1. This CDR3 spans 16 amino acids. The germline V gene has CDR1 SGHVS and CDR2 FNYEAQ. V lost 2 bases, J lost 7 bases, and 5 bases stayed unmatched. The CDR3 loop reads CASSLTGTGGRGELFF. CDR3 sequence (DNA): TGTGCCAGCAGCTTAACCGGGACAGGGGGCCGCGGGGAGCTGTTTTTT. The whole variable domain, filled in from reference TRBV7-6 and TRBJ2-2, reads GAGVSQSPRYKVTKRGQDVALRCDPISGHVSLYWYRQALGQGPEFLTYFNYEAQQDKSGLPNDRFSAERPEGSISTLTIQRTEQRDSAMYRCASSLTGTGGRGELFFGEGSRLTVL.

Many counts were recorded for this clonotype. The chain joins TRBV28 to TRBJ1-1; D possibly corresponds to TRBD1 (5 bases). V shed 6 bases and J shed 6 bases, with 14 bases lying between them. The CDR3 has 13 residues. Germline CDR1 MDHEN, CDR2 SYDVKM. The CDR3 DNA sequence: TGTGCCAGCAGAGAGGGCAGGGAAGCTGAAGCTTTCTTT. It yields the protein CASREGREAEAFF.

V gene TRBV20-1 combines with J gene TRBJ2-5; TRBD2 agrees at 11 bases. V lost 6 bases to trimming and J lost 2 bases; unmatched junction nucleotides: 14. The length of the CDR3 is 17 residues. Germline V gene data show CDR1 as DFQATT and CDR2 as SNEGSKA (reference sequence). This CDR3 reads CSARRALTSGIQETQYF. The CDR3 DNA sequence: TGCAGTGCCCGACGGGCCTTGACTAGCGGGATTCAAGAGACCCAGTACTTC.

The chain has TRBV28 and TRBJ2-7; tentatively, D is TRBD1 (6 bases). There are 16 residues in the CDR3. Per the germline V gene, CDR1 is MDHEN and CDR2 is SYDVKM. V lost 5 bases and J lost 4, with 21 bases in between. The CDR3: CASSPMPQGRVYEQYF. The CDR3 DNA sequence: TGTGCCAGCAGTCCTATGCCACAGGGCAGGGTTTACGAGCAGTACTTC.

This clonotype was recorded at least ten times. The J gene is TRBJ1-1, the V gene TRBV20-1; tentatively, D is TRBD1 (6 bases). Trimming shortened V by 6 bases and J by 0 bases, and 17 bases separated the two germline ends. Germline V gene lookup returns CDR1 DFQATT and CDR2 SNEGSKA (reference sequence). This CDR3 is built from 15 residues. CDR3 in amino acids: CSAIPPGHMNTEAFF. CDR3 nucleotides: TGCAGTGCCATACCGCCGGGACACATGAACACTGAAGCTTTCTTT.

In this sample, this clonotype turned up many times. The chain is built from TRBV6-2 or TRBV6-3 and TRBJ2-7; 12 bases agree with TRBD2. With 5 bases clipped from V and 2 bases from J, the junction kept 19 bases outside the gene matches. The germline CDR1 and CDR2 sequences are MNHEY and SVGEGT. CDR3 length equals 20 residues. The CDR3 sequence: CASSPFPLRLAGVGTYEQYF. In DNA form, the CDR3 reads TGTGCCAGCAGTCCTTTCCCTCTCAGACTAGCGGGAGTGGGTACCTACGAGCAGTACTTC.

The chain carries TRBV2 and TRBJ1-1; D unresolved. V lost 6 bases and J 6 bases, leaving 11 bases between the germline ends. The CDR3 is 12 amino acids. The germline V gene encodes CDR1 SNHLY and CDR2 FYNNEI. The CDR3, as DNA: TGTGCCAGCAGGGCGGGATTCGCTGAAGCTTTCTTT. Translated, it gives CASRAGFAEAFF. The full variable domain, in which reference TRBV2 and TRBJ1-1 provide the parts outside the CDR3, is EPEVTQTPSHQVTQMGQEVILRCVPISNHLYFYWYRQILGQKVEFLVSFYNNEISEKSEIFDDQFSVERPDGSNFTLKIRSTKLEDSAMYFCASRAGFAEAFFGQGTRLTVV.

This clonotype was observed a handful of times. This rearrangement joins TRBV7-3 to TRBJ1-6, with a weak D call TRBD1 (5 bases). Germline V gives CDR1 SGHTA, CDR2 FQGTGA. Trimming left V 5 bases short and J 6 bases short, with 17 bases between. The CDR3 loop spans 16 amino acids. This CDR3 is CASSLGARQSNSPLHF. In DNA, the CDR3 is TGTGCCAGCAGCCTAGGGGCCAGGCAGTCTAATTCACCCCTCCACTTT.

This chain joins TRBV6-5 and TRBJ2-7, with 7 bases matching TRBD1. The CDR3 has 15 residues. Germline-derived CDR1 and CDR2 are MNHEY and SVGAGI. The V segment lost 2 bases and the J segment 3 bases; nucleotides outside the gene matches: 7. The CDR3 loop reads CASSYTKGAYYEQYF. In DNA, the CDR3 is TGTGCCAGCAGTTACACGAAGGGGGCCTACTACGAGCAGTACTTC.

This chain links TRBV6-5 with TRBJ2-2; no definite D call. The CDR3 extends over 12 amino acids. Germline values: CDR1 MNHEY, CDR2 SVGAGI. V gave up 2 bases and J gave up 7 bases, with 5 bases separating them. The CDR3 loop is CASSYMSGELFF. CDR3 sequence (DNA): TGTGCCAGCAGTTACATGAGCGGGGAGCTGTTTTTT.

V is TRBV28 and J is TRBJ2-7; 9 bases align to TRBD1. CDR3 length: 13 residues. Germline CDR1 reads MDHEN; CDR2 reads SYDVKM. Trimming cost V 10 bases and J 2 bases; bases outside gene matches: 6. The CDR3, as DNA: TGTGCCATCTTTGGGGACAGGGCCTACGAGCAGTACTTC. It codes for CAIFGDRAYEQYF.

Ten or more counts support this clonotype. The chain couples TRBV2 to TRBJ1-2, with D possibly being TRBD1 (5 bases). The germline V gene has CDR1 SNHLY and CDR2 FYNNEI. The CDR3 spans 14 residues. V lost 4 bases and J lost 2, with 11 bases in between. In DNA, the CDR3 is TGTGCCAGCAGTGTCACCCGACAGAACTATGGCTACACCTTC. Encoded protein: CASSVTRQNYGYTF.

The chain has TRBV19 and TRBJ1-1; 8 bases agree with TRBD1. This CDR3 spans 14 amino acids. Looked up from germline, CDR1 is LNHDA and CDR2 is SQIVND (reference sequence). After removal of 4 bases from V and 6 bases from J, the junction contained 7 bases not matched to a gene. CDR3 amino acids: CASSTLTGGAEAFF. CDR3 in DNA: TGTGCCAGTAGTACTCTTACAGGGGGGGCTGAAGCTTTCTTT.

This chain joins TRBV12-3 or TRBV12-4 and TRBJ2-7; no clear D gene. The CDR3 contains 13 residues. Between the trimmed V and J ends, which lost 6 bases and 6 bases, there was a span of 15 bases. CDR3 nucleotides: TGTGCCAGCAGCCCCTCATGGATCTCCGAGCAGTACTTC. Protein: CASSPSWISEQYF.

The genes are TRBV12-3 or TRBV12-4 and TRBJ2-5, with D possibly TRBD2 on 6 matching bases. The CDR3 has 16 amino acids. The V and J ends lost 1 base and 1 base respectively, with 13 bases between them. The CDR3 coding sequence is TGTGCCAGCAGTTTAGGGACCGGGGGTATCCAAGAGACCCAGTACTTC. Translated, it gives CASSLGTGGIQETQYF.

At least ten counts were recorded for this clonotype. The V gene is TRBV28, the J gene TRBJ2-5, with 7 bases aligning to TRBD1. Germline V gene lookup returns CDR1 MDHEN and CDR2 SYDVKM. The CDR3 contains 14 residues. Trimming at V came to 7 bases and at J to 5 bases, leaving 10 bases not matched to a gene. The CDR3, as DNA: TGTGCCAGCAACGTCGACAGGGTGGGCGAGACCCAGTACTTC. Encoded protein: CASNVDRVGETQYF. The full variable domain, its missing parts supplied by reference TRBV28 and TRBJ2-5, is DVKVTQSSRYLVKRTGEKVFLECVQDMDHENMFWYRQDPGLGLRLIYFSYDVKMKEKGDIPEGYSVSREKKERFSLILESASTNQTSMYLCASNVDRVGETQYFGPGTRLLVL.